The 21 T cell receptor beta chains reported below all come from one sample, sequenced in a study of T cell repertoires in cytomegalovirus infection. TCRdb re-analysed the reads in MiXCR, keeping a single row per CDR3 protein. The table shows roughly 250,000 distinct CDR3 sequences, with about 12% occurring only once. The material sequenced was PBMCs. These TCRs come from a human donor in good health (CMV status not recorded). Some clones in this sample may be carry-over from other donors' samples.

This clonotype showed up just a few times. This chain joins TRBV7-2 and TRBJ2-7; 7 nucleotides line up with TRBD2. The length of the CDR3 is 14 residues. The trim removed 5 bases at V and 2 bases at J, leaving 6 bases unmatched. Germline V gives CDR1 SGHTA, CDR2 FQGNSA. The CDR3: CASSAERGPYEQYF. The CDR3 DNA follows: TGTGCCAGCAGCGCAGAGCGGGGCCCCTACGAGCAGTACTTC.

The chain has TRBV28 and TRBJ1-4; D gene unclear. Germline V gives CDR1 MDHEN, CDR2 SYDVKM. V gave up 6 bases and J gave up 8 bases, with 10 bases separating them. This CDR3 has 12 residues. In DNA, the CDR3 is TGTGCCAGCAGCCCCCCTCTGGAAAAACTGTTTTTT. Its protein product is CASSPPLEKLFF.

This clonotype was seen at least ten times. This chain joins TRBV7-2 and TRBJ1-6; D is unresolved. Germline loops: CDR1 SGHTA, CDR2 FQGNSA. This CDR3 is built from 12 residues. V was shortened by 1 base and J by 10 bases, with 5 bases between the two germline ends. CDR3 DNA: TGTGCCAGCAGCTTAGTTGCGTCACCCCTCCACTTT. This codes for CASSLVASPLHF.

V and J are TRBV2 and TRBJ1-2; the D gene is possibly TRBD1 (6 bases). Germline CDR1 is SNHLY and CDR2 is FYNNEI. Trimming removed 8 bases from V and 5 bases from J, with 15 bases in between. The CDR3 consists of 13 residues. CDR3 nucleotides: TGTGCCAGCTTGAAAACAGGGACTTATGGCTACACCTTC. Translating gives CASLKTGTYGYTF. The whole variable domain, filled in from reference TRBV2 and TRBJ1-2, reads EPEVTQTPSHQVTQMGQEVILRCVPISNHLYFYWYRQILGQKVEFLVSFYNNEISEKSEIFDDQFSVERPDGSNFTLKIRSTKLEDSAMYFCASLKTGTYGYTFGSGTRLTVV.

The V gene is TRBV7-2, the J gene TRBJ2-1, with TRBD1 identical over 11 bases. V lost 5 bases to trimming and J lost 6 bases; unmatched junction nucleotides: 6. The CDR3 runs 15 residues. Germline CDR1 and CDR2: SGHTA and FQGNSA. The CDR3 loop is CASSRPGTGGNEQFF. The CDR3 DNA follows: TGTGCCAGCAGCCGTCCCGGGACAGGGGGCAATGAGCAGTTCTTC.

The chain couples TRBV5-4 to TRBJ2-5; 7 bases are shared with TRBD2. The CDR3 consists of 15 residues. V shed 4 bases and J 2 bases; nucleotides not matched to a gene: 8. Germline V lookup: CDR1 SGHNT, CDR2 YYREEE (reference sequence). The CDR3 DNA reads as TGTGCCAGCAGCCCCGGTGGGGGGGGGCAAGAGACCCAGTACTTC. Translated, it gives CASSPGGGGQETQYF.

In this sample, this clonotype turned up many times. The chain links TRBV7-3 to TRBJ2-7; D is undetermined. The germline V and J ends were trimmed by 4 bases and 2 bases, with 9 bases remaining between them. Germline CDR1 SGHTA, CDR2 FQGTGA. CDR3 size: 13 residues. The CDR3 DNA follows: TGTGCCAGCAGCTGGGCCGTTACCTACGAGCAGTACTTC. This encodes CASSWAVTYEQYF.

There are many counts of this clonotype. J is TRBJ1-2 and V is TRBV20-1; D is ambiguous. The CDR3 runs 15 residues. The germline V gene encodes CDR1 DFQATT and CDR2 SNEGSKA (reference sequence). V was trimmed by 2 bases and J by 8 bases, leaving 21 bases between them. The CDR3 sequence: CSARLPRSKGEGYTF. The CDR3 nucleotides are TGCAGTGCTAGACTGCCGAGGAGTAAAGGAGAAGGCTACACCTTC.

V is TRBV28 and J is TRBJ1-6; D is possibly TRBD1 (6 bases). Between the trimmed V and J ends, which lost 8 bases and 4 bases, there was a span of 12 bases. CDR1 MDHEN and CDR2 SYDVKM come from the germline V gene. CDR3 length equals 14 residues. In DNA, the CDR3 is TGTGCCAGCTACCAGGGGCTATATAATTCACCCCTCCACTTT. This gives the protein CASYQGLYNSPLHF.

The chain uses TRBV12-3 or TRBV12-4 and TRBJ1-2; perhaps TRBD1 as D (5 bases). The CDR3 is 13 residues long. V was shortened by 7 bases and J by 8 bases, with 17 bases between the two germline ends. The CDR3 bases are TGTGCCAGCATCCCGGGGGGTTTGGACGGCTACACCTTC. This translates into CASIPGGLDGYTF.

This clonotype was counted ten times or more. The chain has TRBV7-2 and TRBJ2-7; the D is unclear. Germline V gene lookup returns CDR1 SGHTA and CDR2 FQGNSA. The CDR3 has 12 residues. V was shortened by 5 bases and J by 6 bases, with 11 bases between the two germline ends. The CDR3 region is CASSREVSEQYF. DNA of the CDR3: TGTGCCAGCAGCCGAGAAGTCTCCGAGCAGTACTTC.

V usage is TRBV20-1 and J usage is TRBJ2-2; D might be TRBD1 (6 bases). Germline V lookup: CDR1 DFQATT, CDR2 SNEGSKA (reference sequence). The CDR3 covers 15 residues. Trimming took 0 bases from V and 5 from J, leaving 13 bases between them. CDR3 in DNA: TGCAGTGCTAGAGACGGACAGCGAGGTACCGGGGAGCTGTTTTTT. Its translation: CSARDGQRGTGELFF.

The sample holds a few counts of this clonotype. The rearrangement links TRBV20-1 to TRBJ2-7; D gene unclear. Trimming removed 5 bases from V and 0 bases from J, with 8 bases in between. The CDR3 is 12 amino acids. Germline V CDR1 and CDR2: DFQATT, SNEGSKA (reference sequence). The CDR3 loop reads CSAWADSYEQYF. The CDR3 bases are TGCAGTGCTTGGGCGGACTCCTACGAGCAGTACTTC.

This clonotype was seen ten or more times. CDR3: CASSEGGGRSYEQYF. CDR3 sequence (DNA): TGTGCCAGCAGTGAGGGGGGAGGTCGATCCTACGAGCAGTACTTC. This chain uses TRBV2 with TRBJ2-7; possible D gene TRBD2, 6 bases. Per the germline V gene, CDR1 is SNHLY and CDR2 is FYNNEI. CDR3 length: 15 residues. V was cut by 3 bases and J by 1 base, with 13 bases left in between.

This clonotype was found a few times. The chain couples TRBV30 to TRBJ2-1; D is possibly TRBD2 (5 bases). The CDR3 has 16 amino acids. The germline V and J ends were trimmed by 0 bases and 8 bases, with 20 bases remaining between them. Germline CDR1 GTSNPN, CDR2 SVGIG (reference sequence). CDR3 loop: CAWSVSGWETHDEQFF. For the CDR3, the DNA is TGTGCCTGGAGTGTATCTGGGTGGGAGACTCACGATGAGCAGTTCTTC.

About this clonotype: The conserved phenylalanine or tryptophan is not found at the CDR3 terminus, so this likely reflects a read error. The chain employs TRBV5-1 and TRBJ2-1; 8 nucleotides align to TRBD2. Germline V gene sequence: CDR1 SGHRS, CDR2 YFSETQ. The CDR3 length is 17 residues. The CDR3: CASSLVSGTSSYNAQFS. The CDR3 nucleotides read TGCGCCAGCAGCTTGGTTAGCGGGACAAGCTCCTACAATGCGCAGTTCTCC.

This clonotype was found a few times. This chain's CDR3 is CASRGAGASSEKLFF. CDR3 coding DNA: TGTGCCAGCAGGGGGGCAGGGGCGAGCTCGGAAAAACTGTTTTTT. This chain links TRBV6-6 with TRBJ1-4; TRBD1 might be the D (6 bases). The CDR3 has 15 amino acids. In germline, CDR1 is MNHNY, CDR2 SVGAGI (reference sequence). Trimming took 6 bases from V and 8 from J, leaving 19 bases between them.

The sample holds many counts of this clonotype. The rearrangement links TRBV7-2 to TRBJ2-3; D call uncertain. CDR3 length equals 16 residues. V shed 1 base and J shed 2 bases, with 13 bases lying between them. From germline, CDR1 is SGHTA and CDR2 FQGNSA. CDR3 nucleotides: TGTGCCAGCAGCTTAGGAGTGGGCAGGATCACAGATACGCAGTATTTT. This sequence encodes CASSLGVGRITDTQYF.

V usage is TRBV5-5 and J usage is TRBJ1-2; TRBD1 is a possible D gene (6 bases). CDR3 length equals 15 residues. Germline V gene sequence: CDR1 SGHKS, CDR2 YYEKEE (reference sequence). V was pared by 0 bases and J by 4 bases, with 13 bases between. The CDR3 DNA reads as TGTGCCAGCAGCTTGGGAGGACAGCAGTTCTATGGCTACACCTTC. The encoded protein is CASSLGGQQFYGYTF. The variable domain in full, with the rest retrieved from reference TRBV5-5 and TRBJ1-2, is DAGVTQSPTHLIKTRGQQVTLRCSPISGHKSVSWYQQVLGQGPQFIFQYYEKEERGRGNFPDRFSARQFPNYSSELNVNALLLGDSALYLCASSLGGQQFYGYTFGSGTRLTVV.

The CDR3, as DNA: TGTGCCTGGAGTACGGACAGGGTCGTAAACAATGAGCAGTTCTTC. It yields the protein CAWSTDRVVNNEQFF. The V gene is TRBV30, the J gene TRBJ2-1; TRBD1 agrees at 8 bases. This CDR3 has 15 amino acids. V dropped 2 bases and J dropped 5; count of bases not matched to a gene: 8. Germline V gives CDR1 GTSNPN, CDR2 SVGIG (reference sequence).

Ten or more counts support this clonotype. The CDR3 DNA reads as TGTGCCAGCAGCTTGGCCGGGGGAGGGGTGAAGAATTCACCCCTCCACTTT. Its protein is CASSLAGGGVKNSPLHF. The chain couples TRBV5-6 to TRBJ1-6, with a weak D call TRBD1 (5 bases). The CDR3 totals 17 residues. Germline values: CDR1 SGHDT, CDR2 YYEEEE. Trimming took off 0 bases at V and 7 bases at J, with 17 bases between the two ends.